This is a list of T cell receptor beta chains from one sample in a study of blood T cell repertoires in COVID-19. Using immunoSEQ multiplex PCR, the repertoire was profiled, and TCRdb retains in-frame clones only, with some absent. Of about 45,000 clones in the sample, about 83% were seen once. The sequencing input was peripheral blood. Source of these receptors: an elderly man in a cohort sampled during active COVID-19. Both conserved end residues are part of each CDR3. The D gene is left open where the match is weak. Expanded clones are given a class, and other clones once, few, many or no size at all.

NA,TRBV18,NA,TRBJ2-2,CASSPRGTANTGELFF,TGTGCCAGCTCACCCCGGGGGACAGCCAACACCGGGGAGCTGTTTTTT
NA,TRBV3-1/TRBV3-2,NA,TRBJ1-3,CASSQGRNSGNTIYF,TGTGCCAGCAGCCAAGGGCGGAACTCTGGAAACACCATATATTTT
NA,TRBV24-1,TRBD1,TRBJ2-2,CATSDPTGGFTGELFF,TGTGCCACCAGTGATCCGACAGGGGGGTTCACCGGGGAGCTGTTTTTT
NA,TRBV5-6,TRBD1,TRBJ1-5,CASSLNRGGNQPQHF,TGTGCCAGCAGCCTGAACAGGGGAGGCAATCAGCCCCAGCATTTT
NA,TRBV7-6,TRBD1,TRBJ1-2,CASRLTPTGTGGCYGYTF,TGTGCCAGCAGGTTAACACCCACGGGGACAGGGGGCTGCTATGGCTACACCTTC
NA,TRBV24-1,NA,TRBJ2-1,CATQGWNEQFF,TGTGCCACCCAGGGTTGGAATGAGCAGTTCTTC
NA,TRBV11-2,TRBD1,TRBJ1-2,CASSLTLDRGRIYGYTF,TGTGCCAGCAGCTTAACCCTCGACAGGGGGCGAATCTATGGCTACACCTTC
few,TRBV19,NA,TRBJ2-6,CASSFSTGSGANVLTF,TGTGCCAGTAGTTTTTCGACAGGCTCTGGGGCCAACGTCCTGACTTTC
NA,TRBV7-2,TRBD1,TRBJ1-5,CASSLEGTGRQPQHF,TGTGCCAGCAGCTTAGAAGGGACAGGGAGACAGCCCCAGCATTTT
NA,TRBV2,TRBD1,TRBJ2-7,CASRDRGHEQYF,TGTGCCAGCAGGGACAGGGGGCACGAGCAGTACTTC
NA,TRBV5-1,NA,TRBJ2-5,CASSTDRVQETQYF,TGCGCCAGCAGCACCGACAGAGTCCAAGAGACCCAGTACTTC
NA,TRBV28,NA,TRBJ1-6,CASIQTGTNNSPLHF,TGTGCCAGCATCCAAACCGGGACAAATAATTCACCCCTCCACTTT
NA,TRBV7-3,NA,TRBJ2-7,CASSLGWGGPYEQYF,TGTGCCAGCAGCTTAGGGTGGGGGGGCCCCTACGAGCAGTACTTC
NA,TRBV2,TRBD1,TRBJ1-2,CASSGDRDRGTF,TGTGCCAGCAGTGGGGACAGGGATCGGGGGACCTTC
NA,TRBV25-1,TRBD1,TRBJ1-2,CASDRAPNGYTF,TGTGCCAGTGACAGGGCCCCCAATGGCTACACCTTC
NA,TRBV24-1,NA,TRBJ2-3,CATSVGGVGTQYF,TGTGCCACCAGTGTTGGCGGGGTGGGTACGCAGTATTTT
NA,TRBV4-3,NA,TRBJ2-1,CASSQESSGYNEQFF,TGCGCCAGCAGCCAAGAAAGTTCCGGTTACAATGAGCAGTTCTTC
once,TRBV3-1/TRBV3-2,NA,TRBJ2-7,CASSQAAGHYEQYF,TGTGCCAGCAGCCAAGCGGCAGGGCACTACGAGCAGTACTTC
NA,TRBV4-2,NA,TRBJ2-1,CASSSDYEQFF,TGTGCCAGCAGCTCCGACTATGAGCAGTTCTTC
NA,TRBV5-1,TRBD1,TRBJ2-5,CASYNPGGEETQYF,TGCGCCAGCTATAACCCAGGGGGCGAAGAGACCCAGTACTTC
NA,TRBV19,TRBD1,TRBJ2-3,CASAGTGVTDTQYF,TGTGCCAGCGCCGGGACAGGGGTCACAGATACGCAGTATTTT
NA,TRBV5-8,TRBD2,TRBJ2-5,CASSLRLAGVGAQYF,TGTGCCAGCAGCTTGCGGCTAGCGGGTGTTGGGGCCCAGTACTTC
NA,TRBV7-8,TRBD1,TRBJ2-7,CASSLAGTGNYEQYF,TGTGCCAGCAGCTTAGCCGGGACAGGGAACTACGAGCAGTACTTC
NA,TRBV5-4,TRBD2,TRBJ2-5,CASRLGGEETQYF,TGTGCCAGCAGGCTGGGGGGGGAAGAGACCCAGTACTTC
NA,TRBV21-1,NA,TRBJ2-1,CASSIEGQFNEQFF,TGTGCCAGCAGCATCGAAGGACAGTTTAATGAGCAGTTCTTC
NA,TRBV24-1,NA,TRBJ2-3,CATSARAVNTDTQYF,TGTGCCACCAGTGCCAGGGCCGTGAACACAGATACGCAGTATTTT
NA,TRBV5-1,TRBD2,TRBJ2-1,CASSASSGSSSYNEQFF,TGCGCCAGCAGCGCCTCTAGCGGGAGCAGCTCCTACAATGAGCAGTTCTTC
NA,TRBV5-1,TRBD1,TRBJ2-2,CASSLDRGRTGELFF,TGCGCCAGCAGCTTGGACAGGGGTCGCACCGGGGAGCTGTTTTTT
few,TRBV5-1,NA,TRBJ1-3,CASSRDIQVGNTIYF,TGCGCCAGCAGCAGGGACATTCAGGTGGGAAACACCATATATTTT
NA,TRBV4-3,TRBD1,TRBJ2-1,CASSQEWGQGGNEQFF,TGCGCCAGCAGCCAAGAATGGGGACAGGGCGGGAATGAGCAGTTCTTC
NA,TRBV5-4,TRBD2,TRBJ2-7,CASSYGLGTSGYEQYF,TGTGCCAGCAGCTACGGATTAGGGACTAGCGGATACGAGCAGTACTTC
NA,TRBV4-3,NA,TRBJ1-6,CASSQARDSPLHF,TGCGCCAGCAGCCAAGCTCGAGATTCACCCCTCCACTTT
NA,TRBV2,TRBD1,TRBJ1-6,CASSEDRANSPLHF,TGTGCCAGCAGCGAGGACAGGGCCAATTCACCCCTCCACTTT
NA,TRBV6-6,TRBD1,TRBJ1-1,CASSSPGQGVSEAFF,TGTGCCAGCAGTTCGCCGGGACAGGGGGTTTCTGAAGCTTTCTTT
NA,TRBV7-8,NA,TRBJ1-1,CASSFGVGTEAFF,TGTGCCAGCAGCTTCGGGGTGGGCACTGAAGCTTTCTTT
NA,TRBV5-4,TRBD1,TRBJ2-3,CASSLPTGASTDTQYF,TGTGCCAGCAGCTTACCGACAGGGGCCAGCACAGATACGCAGTATTTT
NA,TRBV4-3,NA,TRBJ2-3,CASSQVLAPSTDTQYF,TGCGCCAGCAGCCAAGTATTAGCGCCTAGCACAGATACGCAGTATTTT
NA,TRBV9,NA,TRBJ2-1,CASSLGLDNEQFF,TGTGCCAGCAGCTTAGGACTGGACAATGAGCAGTTCTTC
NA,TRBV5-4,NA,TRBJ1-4,CASSNGGASEKLFF,TGTGCCAGCAGCAACGGGGGGGCAAGTGAAAAACTGTTTTTT
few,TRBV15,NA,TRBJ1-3,CATSSYSGNTIYF,TGTGCCACCAGCAGTTACTCTGGAAACACCATATATTTT
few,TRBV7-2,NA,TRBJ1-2,CASSSGFGAIYGYTF,TGTGCCAGCAGCTCAGGGTTCGGCGCTATCTATGGCTACACCTTC
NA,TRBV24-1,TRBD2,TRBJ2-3,CATSDPSLAGGQGTQYF,TGTGCCACCAGTGATCCCTCCCTAGCGGGGGGTCAAGGTACGCAGTATTTT
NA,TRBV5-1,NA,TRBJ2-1,CASSLQGRDEQFF,TGCGCCAGCAGCTTGCAGGGGAGGGATGAGCAGTTCTTC
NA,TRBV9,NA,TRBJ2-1,CASSVAGTPNNEQFF,TGTGCCAGCAGCGTAGCTGGGACTCCCAACAATGAGCAGTTCTTC
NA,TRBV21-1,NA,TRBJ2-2,CASSKVQQPNTGELFF,TGTGCCAGCAGCAAAGTCCAACAGCCGAACACCGGGGAGCTGTTTTTT
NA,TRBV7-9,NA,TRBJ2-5,CASSFFFQETQYF,TGTGCCAGCAGCTTTTTCTTCCAAGAGACCCAGTACTTC
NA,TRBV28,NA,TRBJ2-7,CASSVNRVFEQYF,TGTGCCAGCAGTGTCAACAGGGTTTTCGAGCAGTACTTC
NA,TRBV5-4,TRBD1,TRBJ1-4,CASRQGTGSNEKLFF,TGTGCCAGCAGGCAAGGGACAGGGAGTAATGAAAAACTGTTTTTT
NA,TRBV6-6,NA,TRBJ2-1,CASSSRTKSSYNEQFF,TGTGCCAGCAGTTCGAGGACTAAGAGCTCCTACAATGAGCAGTTCTTC
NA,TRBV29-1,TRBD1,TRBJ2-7,CSVGRTGAGEQYF,TGCAGCGTTGGAAGGACAGGGGCTGGGGAGCAGTACTTC
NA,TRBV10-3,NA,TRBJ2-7,CAISRDYEQYF,TGTGCCATCAGCCGAGATTACGAGCAGTACTTC
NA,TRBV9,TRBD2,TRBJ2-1,CASSRLAANEQFF,TGTGCCAGCAGCCGACTAGCGGCCAATGAGCAGTTCTTC
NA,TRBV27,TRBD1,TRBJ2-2,CASGTGLRTGELFF,TGTGCCAGTGGGACAGGGCTTCGTACCGGGGAGCTGTTTTTT
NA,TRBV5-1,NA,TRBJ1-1,CASSPRQNTEAFF,TGCGCCAGCAGTCCCAGACAGAACACTGAAGCTTTCTTT
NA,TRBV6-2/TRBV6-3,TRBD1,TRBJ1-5,CASSVGTGGAQPQHF,TGTGCCAGCAGCGTTGGGACAGGGGGCGCTCAGCCCCAGCATTTT
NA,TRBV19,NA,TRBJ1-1,CASRGLSNTEAFF,TGTGCCAGCAGGGGCTTGTCGAACACTGAAGCTTTCTTT
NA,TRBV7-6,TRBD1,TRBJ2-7,CASSLGTGQAYEQYF,TGTGCCAGCAGCCTCGGCACGGGACAGGCCTACGAGCAGTACTTC
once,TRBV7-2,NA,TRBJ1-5,CASSLGASQPQHF,TGTGCCAGCAGCTTAGGGGCCTCTCAGCCCCAGCATTTT
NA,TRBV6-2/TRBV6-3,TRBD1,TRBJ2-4,CASSSRGQGMSKNIQYF,TGTGCCAGCAGTTCTCGAGGACAGGGTATGTCCAAAAACATTCAGTACTTC